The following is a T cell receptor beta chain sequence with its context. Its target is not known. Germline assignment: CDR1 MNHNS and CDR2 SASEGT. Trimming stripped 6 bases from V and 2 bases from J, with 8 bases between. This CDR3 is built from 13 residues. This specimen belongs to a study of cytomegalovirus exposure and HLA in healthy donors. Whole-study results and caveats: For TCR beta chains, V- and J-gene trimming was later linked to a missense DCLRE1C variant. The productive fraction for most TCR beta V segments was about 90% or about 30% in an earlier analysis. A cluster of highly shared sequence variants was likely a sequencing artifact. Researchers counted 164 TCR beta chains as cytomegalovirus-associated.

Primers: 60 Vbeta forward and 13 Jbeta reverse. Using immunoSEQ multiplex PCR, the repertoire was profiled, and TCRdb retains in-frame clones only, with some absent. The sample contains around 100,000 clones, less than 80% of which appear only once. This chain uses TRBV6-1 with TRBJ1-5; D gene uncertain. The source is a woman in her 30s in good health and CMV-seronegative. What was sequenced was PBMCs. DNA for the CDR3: TGTGCCAGCAGCCAGGTAGGCAATCAGCCCCAGCATTTT. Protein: CASSQVGNQPQHF.